This T cell receptor (beta chain) was recorded in a study of blood T cell repertoires in COVID-19. Overall study: The United States, Italy and Spain were the sources of the acute and convalescent COVID-19 samples. T cells, B-cell-depleted T cells, or PBMCs provided the cDNA or gDNA that served as material.

Germline V gene sequence: CDR1 SGHVS, CDR2 FNYEAQ. The V gene end was trimmed by 5 bases and the J gene end by 4 bases; junction bases not matched to a gene: 8. The CDR3 contains 15 residues. Authors' methods: Nucleated cell number was recorded as an estimate derived from reference gene primer amplification. TCRdb's copy holds only in-frame clones and misses some; the assay was immunoSEQ multiplex PCR. The DNA was the basis for D and trimming; V, J and clone size are from that table. The sample shows tens of thousands of clones, 80% to 90% of them seen only once. The V and J genes are TRBV7-6 and TRBJ2-1, with 7 positions matching TRBD1. The sample was peripheral blood. The receptor was derived from a woman aged 55-69 years with acute or convalescent COVID-19. CDR3 bases: TGTGCCAGCAGCATCGACAGGGAACTATACAATGAGCAGTTCTTC. Encoded protein: CASSIDRELYNEQFF.